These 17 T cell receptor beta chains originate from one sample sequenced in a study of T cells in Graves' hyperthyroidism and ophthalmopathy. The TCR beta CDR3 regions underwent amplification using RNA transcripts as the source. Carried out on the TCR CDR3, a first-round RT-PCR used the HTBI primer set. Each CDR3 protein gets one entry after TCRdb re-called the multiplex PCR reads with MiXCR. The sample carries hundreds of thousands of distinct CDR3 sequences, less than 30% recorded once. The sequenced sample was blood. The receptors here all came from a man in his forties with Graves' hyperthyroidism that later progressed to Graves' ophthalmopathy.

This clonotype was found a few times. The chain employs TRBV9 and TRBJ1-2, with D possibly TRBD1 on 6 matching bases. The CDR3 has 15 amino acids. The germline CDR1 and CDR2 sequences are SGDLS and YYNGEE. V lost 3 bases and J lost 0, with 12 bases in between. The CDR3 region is CASSGRTEANYGYTF. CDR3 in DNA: TGTGCCAGCAGCGGACGGACAGAGGCTAACTATGGCTACACCTTC.

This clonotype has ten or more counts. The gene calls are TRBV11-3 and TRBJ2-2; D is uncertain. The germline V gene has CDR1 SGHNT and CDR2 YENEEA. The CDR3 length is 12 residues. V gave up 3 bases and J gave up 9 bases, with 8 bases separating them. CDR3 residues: CASSFRGRELFF. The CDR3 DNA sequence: TGTGCCAGCAGCTTCCGAGGTCGGGAGCTGTTTTTT.

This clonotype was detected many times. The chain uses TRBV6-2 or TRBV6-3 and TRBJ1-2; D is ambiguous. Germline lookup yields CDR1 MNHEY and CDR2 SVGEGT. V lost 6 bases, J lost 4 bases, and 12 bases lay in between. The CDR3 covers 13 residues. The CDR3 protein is CASSQQSPYGYTF. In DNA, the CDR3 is TGTGCCAGCAGCCAACAGAGTCCCTATGGCTACACCTTC.

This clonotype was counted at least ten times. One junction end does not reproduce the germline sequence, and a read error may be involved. DNA of the CDR3: TGTGTCAGCAGTACAGGGTTCACCGGGGAGCTGTTTTTT. It specifies CVSSTGFTGELFF. The genes are TRBV28 and TRBJ2-2; the D gene is possibly TRBD1 (6 bases). The CDR3 consists of 13 residues. Germline V CDR1 and CDR2: MDHEN, SYDVKM.

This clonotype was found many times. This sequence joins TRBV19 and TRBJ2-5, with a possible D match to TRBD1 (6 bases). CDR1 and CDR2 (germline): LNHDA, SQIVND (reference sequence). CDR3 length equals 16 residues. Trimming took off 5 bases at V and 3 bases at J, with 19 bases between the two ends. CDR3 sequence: CASSLSGAISEETQYF. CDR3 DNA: TGTGCCAGTAGTTTATCAGGGGCCATATCGGAAGAGACCCAGTACTTC. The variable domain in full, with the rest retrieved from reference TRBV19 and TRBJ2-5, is DGGITQSPKYLFRKEGQNVTLSCEQNLNHDAMYWYRQDPGQGLRLIYYSQIVNDFQKGDIAEGYSVSREKKESFPLTVTSAQKNPTAFYLCASSLSGAISEETQYFGPGTRLLVL.

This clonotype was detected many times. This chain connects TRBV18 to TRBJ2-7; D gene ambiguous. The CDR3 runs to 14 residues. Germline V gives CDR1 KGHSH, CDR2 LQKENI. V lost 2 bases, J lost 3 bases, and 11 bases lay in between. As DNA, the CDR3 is TGTGCCAGCTCACCAACGGACGGAAACTACGAGCAGTACTTC. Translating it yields CASSPTDGNYEQYF.

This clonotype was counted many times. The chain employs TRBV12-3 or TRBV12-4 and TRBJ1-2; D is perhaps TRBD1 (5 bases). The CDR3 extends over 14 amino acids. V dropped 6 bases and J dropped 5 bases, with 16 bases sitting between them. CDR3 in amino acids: CASSLRGTIYGYTF. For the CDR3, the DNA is TGTGCCAGCAGCCTCCGCGGGACGATTTATGGCTACACCTTC.

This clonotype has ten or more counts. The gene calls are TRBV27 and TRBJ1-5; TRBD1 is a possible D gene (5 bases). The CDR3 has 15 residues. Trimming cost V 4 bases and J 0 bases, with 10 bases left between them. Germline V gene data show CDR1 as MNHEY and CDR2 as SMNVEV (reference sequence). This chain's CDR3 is CASSSLQVSNQPQHF. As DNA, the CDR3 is TGTGCCAGCAGTTCCCTACAGGTTAGCAATCAGCCCCAGCATTTT.

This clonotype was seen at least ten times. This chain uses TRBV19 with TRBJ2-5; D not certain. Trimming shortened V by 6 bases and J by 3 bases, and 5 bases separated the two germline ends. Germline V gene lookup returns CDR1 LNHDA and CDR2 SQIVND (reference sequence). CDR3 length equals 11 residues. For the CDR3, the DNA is TGTGCCAGTAGCCACAAAGAGACCCAGTACTTC. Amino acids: CASSHKETQYF.

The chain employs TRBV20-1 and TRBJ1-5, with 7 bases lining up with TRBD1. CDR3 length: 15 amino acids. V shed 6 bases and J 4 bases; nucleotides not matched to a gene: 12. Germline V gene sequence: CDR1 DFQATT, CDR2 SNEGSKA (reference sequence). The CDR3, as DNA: TGCAGTGCCCACTATACAGGGGTAGGGAATCAGCCCCAGCATTTT. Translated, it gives CSAHYTGVGNQPQHF.

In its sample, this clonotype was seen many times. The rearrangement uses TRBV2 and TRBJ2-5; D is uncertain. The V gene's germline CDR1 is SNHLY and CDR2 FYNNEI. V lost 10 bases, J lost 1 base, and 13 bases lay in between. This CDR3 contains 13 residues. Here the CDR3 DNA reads TGTGCCACCAAAAACGGGTTCCAAGAGACCCAGTACTTC. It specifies CATKNGFQETQYF.

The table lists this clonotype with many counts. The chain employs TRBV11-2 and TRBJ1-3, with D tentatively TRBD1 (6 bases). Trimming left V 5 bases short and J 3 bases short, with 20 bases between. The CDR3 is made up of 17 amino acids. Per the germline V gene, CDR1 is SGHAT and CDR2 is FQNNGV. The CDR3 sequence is CASSPRDGGGHGNTIYF. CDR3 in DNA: TGTGCCAGCAGCCCCCGCGATGGAGGGGGGCATGGAAACACCATATATTTT.

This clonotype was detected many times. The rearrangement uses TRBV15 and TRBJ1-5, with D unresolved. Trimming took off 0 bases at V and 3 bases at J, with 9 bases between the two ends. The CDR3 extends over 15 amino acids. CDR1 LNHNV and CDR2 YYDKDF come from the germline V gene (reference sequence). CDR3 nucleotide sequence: TGTGCCACCAGCAGAGATGTGGGAAACAATCAGCCCCAGCATTTT. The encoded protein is CATSRDVGNNQPQHF.

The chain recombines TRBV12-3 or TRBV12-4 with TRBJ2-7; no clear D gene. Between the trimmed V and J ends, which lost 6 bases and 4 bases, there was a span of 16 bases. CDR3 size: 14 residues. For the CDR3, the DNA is TGTGCCAGCAGAGTAGGGCTTTCACAGTACGAGCAGTACTTC. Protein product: CASRVGLSQYEQYF.

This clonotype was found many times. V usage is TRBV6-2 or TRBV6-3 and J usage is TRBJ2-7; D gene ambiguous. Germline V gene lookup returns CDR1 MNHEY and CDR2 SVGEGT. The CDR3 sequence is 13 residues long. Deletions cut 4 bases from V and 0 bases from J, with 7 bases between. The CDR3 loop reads CASSFSVSYEQYF. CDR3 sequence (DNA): TGTGCCAGCAGTTTCTCCGTCTCCTACGAGCAGTACTTC.

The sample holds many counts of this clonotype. The CDR3 nucleotides read TGTGCCAGCAGCTTGGTCCTGGCGCCTGATCCTCGGTACGAGCAGTACTTC. Translating it yields CASSLVLAPDPRYEQYF. This sequence joins TRBV11-2 and TRBJ2-7; no clear D gene. With 3 bases removed from V and 4 bases from J, the gap between germline ends came to 22 bases. This CDR3 is 17 amino acids long. Germline CDR1 and CDR2: SGHAT and FQNNGV.

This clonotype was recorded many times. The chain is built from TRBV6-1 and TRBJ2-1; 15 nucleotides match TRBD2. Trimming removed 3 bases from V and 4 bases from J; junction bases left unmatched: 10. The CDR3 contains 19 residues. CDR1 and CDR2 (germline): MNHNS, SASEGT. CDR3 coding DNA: TGTGCCAGCAGTGAGATAGGGACTAGCGGGAGGAGCTCATACAATGAGCAGTTCTTC. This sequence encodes CASSEIGTSGRSSYNEQFF.